A selection of T cell receptor beta chains follows, all from one sample in a study of blood T cell repertoires in COVID-19. The method was immunoSEQ multiplex PCR; TCRdb's version includes in-frame clones alone and lacks a portion of them. The table shows about 480,000 clones, with 87% occurring only once. The sequenced sample consisted of PBMCs or T cells enriched from blood (not recorded which). The source is a woman younger than 30 with acute COVID-19. Each CDR3 is given with its conserved first and last residue. D genes are given only for firm matches. For some rows the clone size is stated as once, few or many, or as a class when expanded; others skip it.

TRBD1	TRBV24-1	.	TRBJ1-2	TGTGCCACCAGTGAGAGACAGGGGGCCAATTACTATGGCTACACCTTC	CATSERQGANYYGYTF
.	TRBV6-6	.	TRBJ1-3	TGTGCCAGCAGTCCCCCTCAGGGAGGCTCTGGAAACACCATATATTTT	CASSPPQGGSGNTIYF
TRBD1	TRBV6-4	.	TRBJ1-5	TGTGCCAGCAGTGACTCGGTCAGGGGGATGCAGCCCCAGCATTTT	CASSDSVRGMQPQHF
TRBD1	TRBV6-5	.	TRBJ2-7	TGTGCCAGCAGTTACCGGGGACAGGGCGATTCGTACGAGCAGTACTTC	CASSYRGQGDSYEQYF
TRBD1	TRBV10-1	.	TRBJ1-1	TGCGCCAGCGGAAGACAGGGCGGTGAAGCTTTCTTT	CASGRQGGEAFF
TRBD2	TRBV10-3	.	TRBJ2-7	TGTGCCATCAGTCAGGGGACTAGCGACTCCTACGAGCAGTACTTC	CAISQGTSDSYEQYF
TRBD2	TRBV27	.	TRBJ2-4	TGTGCCAGCAGTCCGAGACTAGCGGGGGACATTCAGTACTTC	CASSPRLAGDIQYF
.	TRBV5-4	.	TRBJ1-1	TGTGCCAGCAGCTTGGGAGTGAACACTGAAGCTTTCTTT	CASSLGVNTEAFF
TRBD1	TRBV28	once	TRBJ2-2	TGTGCCAGCAGTTTAACTTTCGGGACAGCGAACACCGGGGAGCTGTTTTTT	CASSLTFGTANTGELFF
TRBD2	TRBV3-1/TRBV3-2	.	TRBJ2-3	TGTGCCAGCAGCCTAATAGCGGGAGCCGGTACAGATACGCAGTATTTT	CASSLIAGAGTDTQYF
TRBD1	TRBV25-1	.	TRBJ2-7	TGTGCCAGCAGTGCAGGGGGAAGCTACGAGCAGTACTTC	CASSAGGSYEQYF
.	TRBV28	.	TRBJ2-2	TGTGCCAGCAGTTTGGAGGGAACCGGGGAGCTGTTTTTT	CASSLEGTGELFF
.	TRBV2	.	TRBJ2-7	TGTGCCAGCACCCCGACTATCGCAACCTACGAGCAGTACTTC	CASTPTIATYEQYF
TRBD1	TRBV5-4	.	TRBJ2-5	TGTGCCAGCAGCCCAAACCCGGGACAGGGTTCCCGAGGGGCCCAGTACTTC	CASSPNPGQGSRGAQYF
TRBD1	TRBV10-2	.	TRBJ2-7	TGCGCCAGCAGCCCCGACAGGGGGGGCTCCTACGAGCAGTACTTC	CASSPDRGGSYEQYF
.	TRBV7-9	once	TRBJ1-5	TGTGCCAGCAGCTTAGGCCTACAGGACCGGTATCAGCCCCAGCATTTT	CASSLGLQDRYQPQHF
.	TRBV5-4	.	TRBJ2-7	TGTGCCAGCAGCTTCGAGGGCACTAGCTCCTACGAGCAGTACTTC	CASSFEGTSSYEQYF
TRBD2	TRBV3-1/TRBV3-2	few	TRBJ2-3	TGTGCCAGCAGCCAAGAAGGACTAGCCGTGGATACGCAGTATTTT	CASSQEGLAVDTQYF